The entry below gives a single T cell receptor (beta chain) sequence along with its context. The data originate from a study of identifying expanded T cells in peripheral blood. Clones were read by immunoSEQ multiplex PCR, and TCRdb kept only the in-frame ones, dropping some. The sample contains some 120,000 clones, around four fifths of which appear only once. Germline values: CDR1 LGHNT, CDR2 FRNRAP. The length of the CDR3 is 16 residues. Trimming stripped 6 bases from V and 2 bases from J, with 17 bases between. The sequencing input was blood. The rearrangement joins TRBV12-5 to TRBJ2-1; possibly TRBD1 for D (5 bases). This receptor was identified in a person aged 18-70 years in good health. The CDR3 DNA reads TGTGCTAGTGGGTACGTTACAGGCCGGGCCTACAATGAGCAGTTCTTC. Amino acid sequence: CASGYVTGRAYNEQFF.